The sample holds one count of the clone carrying this T cell receptor (beta chain). The sample originates from a study of chemoradiotherapy in HPV16-positive cancers. Over chemoradiotherapy, repertoires were sampled more than once. The CDR3 spans 15 residues. From germline, CDR1 is SGHTA and CDR2 FQGNSA. V lost 4 bases and J 8 bases, leaving 17 bases between the germline ends. The table came from immunoSEQ multiplex PCR; TCRdb's copy has only in-frame clones and leaves some out. Of over 950 clones listed, about 88% are singletons. This clonotype was sampled from a human donor with HPV-associated anogenital cancer. The sample here was tumor tissue, taken from a patient who underwent chemoradiotherapy. J is TRBJ1-4 and V is TRBV7-2, with D tentatively TRBD1 (5 bases). As DNA, the CDR3 is TGTGCCAGCAGCTCCCCAACGGGGGGGGGAGAAAAACTGTTTTTT. Protein sequence: CASSSPTGGGEKLFF.